This T cell receptor (beta chain) came from a study of T cell responses to AZD1222 COVID-19 vaccine. Trimming shortened V by 0 bases and J by 4 bases, and 3 bases separated the two germline ends. The CDR3 length is 12 residues. From germline, CDR1 is LGHNT and CDR2 FRNRAP. Measured with immunoSEQ multiplex PCR; TCRdb has only the in-frame clones, and not every one. The sample has 150,000 to 200,000 clones, about 89% seen once. Material: peripheral blood, obtained 28 days after the second AZD1222 dose. J is TRBJ1-1 and V is TRBV12-5; D is undetermined. This TCR was sampled from an adult who received the AZD1222 COVID-19 vaccine. The CDR3 reads CASGLVRTEAFF. DNA for the CDR3: TGTGCTAGTGGTTTGGTACGCACTGAAGCTTTCTTT.